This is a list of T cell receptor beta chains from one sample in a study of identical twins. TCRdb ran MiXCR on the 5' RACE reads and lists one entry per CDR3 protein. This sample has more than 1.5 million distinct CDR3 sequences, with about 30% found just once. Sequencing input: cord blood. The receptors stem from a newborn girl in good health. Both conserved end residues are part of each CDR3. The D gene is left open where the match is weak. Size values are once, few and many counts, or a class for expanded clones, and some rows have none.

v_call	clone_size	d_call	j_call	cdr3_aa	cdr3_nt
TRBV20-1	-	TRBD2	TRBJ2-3	CSAGSLAGDTDTQYF	TGCAGTGCTGGATCCTTAGCGGGAGACACAGATACGCAGTATTTT
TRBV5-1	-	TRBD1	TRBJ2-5	CASTGTGAGETQYF	TGCGCCAGCACGGGAACAGGGGCGGGAGAGACCCAGTACTTC
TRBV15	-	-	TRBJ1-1	CATSRDTGPGEAFF	TGTGCCACCAGCAGAGATACGGGGCCGGGTGAAGCTTTCTTT
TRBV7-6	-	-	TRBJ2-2	CASSPSRGSNTGELFF	TGTGCCAGCAGCCCCTCCCGGGGATCGAACACCGGGGAGCTGTTTTTT
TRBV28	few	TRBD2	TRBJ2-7	CASSRVGLAAYEQYF	TGTGCCAGCAGCAGAGTAGGACTAGCGGCCTACGAGCAGTACTTC
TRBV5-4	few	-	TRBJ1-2	CASSLPGSGYTF	TGTGCCAGCAGCCTTCCCGGGAGTGGCTACACCTTC
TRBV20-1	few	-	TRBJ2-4	CSARGQGGKNIQYF	TGCAGTGCTAGGGGGCAGGGTGGCAAAAACATTCAGTACTTC
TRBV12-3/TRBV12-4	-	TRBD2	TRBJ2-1	CASSLITASGGLLHNEQFF	TGTGCCAGCAGTTTGATTACCGCTAGCGGGGGCCTCCTTCACAATGAGCAGTTCTTC
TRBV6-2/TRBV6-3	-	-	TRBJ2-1	CASTRYEVRSYNEQFF	TGTGCCAGCACCCGCTACGAGGTCCGAAGCTACAATGAGCAGTTCTTC
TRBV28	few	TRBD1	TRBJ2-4	CASRPNLSGQGALVAKNIQYF	TGTGCCAGCAGGCCTAACCTCTCGGGACAGGGGGCGCTTGTGGCCAAAAACATTCAGTACTTC
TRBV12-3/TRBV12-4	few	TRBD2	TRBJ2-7	CASGHRSLAGAEQYF	TGTGCCAGCGGTCATAGGAGTCTAGCGGGAGCCGAGCAGTACTTC
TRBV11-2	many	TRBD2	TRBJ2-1	CASSPHWLAGYNEQFF	TGTGCCAGCAGCCCCCACTGGCTAGCGGGCTACAATGAGCAGTTCTTC
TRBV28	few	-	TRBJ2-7	CASSLGWQSRGYEQYF	TGTGCCAGCAGTTTAGGGTGGCAGTCCAGAGGCTACGAGCAGTACTTC
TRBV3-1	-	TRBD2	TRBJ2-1	CASSRGTSGRYLQFF	TGTGCCAGCAGCAGAGGGACTAGCGGGAGATACCTGCAGTTCTTC
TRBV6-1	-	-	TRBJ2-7	CASSEPGDFVYEQYF	TGTGCCAGCAGTGAGCCCGGGGACTTCGTCTACGAGCAGTACTTC
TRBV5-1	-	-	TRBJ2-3	CASSPSRLDKDTQYF	TGCGCCAGCAGCCCGAGCCGCCTAGATAAAGATACGCAGTATTTT
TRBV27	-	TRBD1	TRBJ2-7	CASRTRTGGYEQYF	TGTGCCAGTCGAACGAGGACAGGGGGCTACGAGCAGTACTTC
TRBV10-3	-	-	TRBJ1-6	CAISARVYNSPLHF	TGTGCCATCAGTGCTAGGGTCTATAATTCACCCCTCCACTTT
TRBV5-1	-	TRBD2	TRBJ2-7	CASSMNLADSSYEQYF	TGCGCCAGCAGCATGAACCTAGCGGATAGCTCCTACGAGCAGTACTTC
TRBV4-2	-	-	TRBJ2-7	CASSQVNAGYYEQYF	TGTGCCAGCAGCCAAGTAAATGCAGGGTACTACGAGCAGTACTTC
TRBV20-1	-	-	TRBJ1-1	CSASGNWGWTEAFF	TGCAGTGCTAGTGGCAATTGGGGGTGGACTGAAGCTTTCTTT
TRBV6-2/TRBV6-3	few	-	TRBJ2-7	CASSFGRGGTYEQYF	TGTGCCAGCAGTTTCGGCAGGGGGGGCACCTACGAGCAGTACTTC
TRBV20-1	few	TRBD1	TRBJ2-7	CSVRGDRAGPGEQYF	TGCAGTGTCAGAGGAGACAGGGCCGGCCCAGGCGAGCAGTACTTC
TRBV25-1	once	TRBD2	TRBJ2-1	CASRPSGPYNEQFF	TGTGCCAGCAGACCTAGCGGGCCTTACAATGAGCAGTTCTTC
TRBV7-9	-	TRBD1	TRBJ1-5	CASSPTGQGQPQHF	TGTGCCAGCAGCCCTACGGGACAGGGTCAGCCCCAGCATTTT
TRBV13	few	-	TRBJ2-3	CASSLRQGIGTDTQYF	TGTGCCAGCAGCTTACGGCAGGGGATAGGCACAGATACGCAGTATTTT
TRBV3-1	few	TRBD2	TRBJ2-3	CASSPTGTSAPDTQYF	TGTGCCAGCAGCCCGACCGGGACTAGCGCCCCAGATACGCAGTATTTT
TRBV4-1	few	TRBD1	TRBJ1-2	CASSRETGPYGYTF	TGCGCCAGCAGCCGCGAGACAGGGCCCTATGGCTACACCTTC
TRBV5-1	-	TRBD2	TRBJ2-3	CASSLGAGHPTDTQYF	TGCGCCAGCAGCTTGGGAGCGGGGCATCCCACAGATACGCAGTATTTT
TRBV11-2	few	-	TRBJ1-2	CASSAYTGISYGYTF	TGTGCCAGCAGCGCGTACACAGGGATTTCCTATGGCTACACCTTC
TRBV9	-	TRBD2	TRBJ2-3	CASSSAGDLDTQYF	TGTGCCAGCAGCTCGGCGGGGGACCTAGATACGCAGTATTTT
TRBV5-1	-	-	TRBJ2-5	CASSLSREWGQYF	TGCGCCAGCAGCTTAAGCAGGGAATGGGGGCAGTACTTC
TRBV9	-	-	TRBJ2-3	CASSPPSYGGATDTQYF	TGTGCCAGCAGCCCCCCTTCTTATGGCGGGGCCACAGATACGCAGTATTTT
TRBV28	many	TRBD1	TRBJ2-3	CASSFPSGQGNGDTQYF	TGTGCCAGCAGTTTCCCATCGGGACAGGGGAACGGAGATACGCAGTATTTT
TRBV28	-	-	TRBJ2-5	CASSLGNSRPKAGVETQYF	TGTGCCAGCAGTTTAGGAAATAGCCGGCCGAAAGCCGGGGTGGAGACCCAGTACTTC
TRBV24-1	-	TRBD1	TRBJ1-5	CATGDRENQPQHF	TGTGCCACCGGGGACAGGGAGAATCAGCCCCAGCATTTT
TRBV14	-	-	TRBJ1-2	CASAPGPSWGYTF	TGTGCCAGCGCTCCGGGACCCTCGTGGGGCTACACCTTC
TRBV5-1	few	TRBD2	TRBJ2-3	CASSRSGSYTQYF	TGCGCCAGCAGCCGTAGCGGGAGTTATACGCAGTATTTT
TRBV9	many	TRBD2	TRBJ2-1	CASSFRLAGYNEQFF	TGTGCCAGCAGCTTCCGACTAGCGGGGTACAATGAGCAGTTCTTC
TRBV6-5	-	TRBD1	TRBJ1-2	CASNNRQGHRNGYTF	TGTGCCAGCAACAACCGACAGGGGCATAGAAATGGCTACACCTTC
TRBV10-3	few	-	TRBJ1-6	CAIKQGSNNSPLHF	TGTGCCATCAAGCAGGGGTCCAATAATTCACCCCTCCACTTT
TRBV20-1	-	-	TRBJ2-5	CSASSAETQYF	TGCAGTGCTAGTTCCGCAGAGACCCAGTACTTC
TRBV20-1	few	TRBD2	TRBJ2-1	CSARDPSGRGDEQFF	TGCAGTGCTAGAGATCCTAGCGGGAGGGGAGATGAGCAGTTCTTC
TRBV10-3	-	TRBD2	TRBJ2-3	CAISEWGLAGKDTQYF	TGTGCCATCAGTGAGTGGGGACTAGCGGGGAAAGATACGCAGTATTTT
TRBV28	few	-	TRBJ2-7	CASSLFRNYEQYF	TGTGCCAGCAGTTTGTTTCGGAATTACGAGCAGTACTTC
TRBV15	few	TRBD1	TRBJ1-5	CATSSSGDSGSNQPQHF	TGTGCCACCAGCAGTTCGGGGGACAGTGGGAGCAATCAGCCCCAGCATTTT